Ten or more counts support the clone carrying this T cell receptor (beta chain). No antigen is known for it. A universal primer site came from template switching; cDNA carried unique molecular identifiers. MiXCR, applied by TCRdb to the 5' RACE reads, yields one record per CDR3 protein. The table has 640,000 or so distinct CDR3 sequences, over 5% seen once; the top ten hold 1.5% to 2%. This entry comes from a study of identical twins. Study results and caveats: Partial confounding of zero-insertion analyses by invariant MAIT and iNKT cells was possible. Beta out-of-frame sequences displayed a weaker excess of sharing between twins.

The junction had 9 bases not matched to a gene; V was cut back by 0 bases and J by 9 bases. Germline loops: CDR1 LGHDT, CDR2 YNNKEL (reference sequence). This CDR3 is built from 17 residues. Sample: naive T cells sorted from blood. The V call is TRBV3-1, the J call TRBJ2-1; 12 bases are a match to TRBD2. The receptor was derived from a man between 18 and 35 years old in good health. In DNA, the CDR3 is TGTGCCAGCAGCCAAGAGGGTCTAGCGGGAGGGCCGGGTGAGCAGTTCTTC. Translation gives CASSQEGLAGGPGEQFF.